This T cell receptor beta chain is from a study of T cells in Graves' hyperthyroidism and ophthalmopathy. The V gene lost 6 bases and the J gene lost 0 bases, with 12 bases spanning the gap. Germline V lookup: CDR1 SGHTA, CDR2 FQGNSA. The CDR3 spans 15 residues. This clonotype has just a few counts. Its antigen remains unknown. Authors of the study amplified TCR beta CDR3 regions from RNA transcripts. First-round RT-PCR of the TCR CDR3 relied on the HTBI primer set. TCRdb processed the multiplex PCR reads anew with MiXCR; each CDR3 protein has one entry. Of more than 350,000 distinct CDR3 sequences listed, more than 14% are singletons. Study-level findings and limits: Prediction of ophthalmopathy progression came a median about 6 months pre-onset.

What was sequenced was blood. This clonotype was sampled from a woman in her twenties or thirties with Graves' ophthalmopathy. The chain couples TRBV7-2 to TRBJ1-3, with D unresolved. The CDR3 sequence is CASSSRPDSGNTIYF. As DNA, the CDR3 is TGTGCCAGCAGTTCAAGGCCCGACTCTGGAAACACCATATATTTT.